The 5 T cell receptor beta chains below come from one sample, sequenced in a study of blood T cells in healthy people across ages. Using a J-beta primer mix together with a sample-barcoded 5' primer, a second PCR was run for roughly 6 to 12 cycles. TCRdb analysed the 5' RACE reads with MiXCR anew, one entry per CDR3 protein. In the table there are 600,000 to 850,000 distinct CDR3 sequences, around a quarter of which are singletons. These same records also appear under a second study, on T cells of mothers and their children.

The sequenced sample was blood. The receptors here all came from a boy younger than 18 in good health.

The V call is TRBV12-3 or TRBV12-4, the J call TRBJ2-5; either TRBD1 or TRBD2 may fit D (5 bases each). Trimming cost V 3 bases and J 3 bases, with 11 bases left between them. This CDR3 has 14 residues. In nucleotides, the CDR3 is TGTGCCAGCAGTTTCGGGGCGGAGGAAGAGACCCAGTACTTC. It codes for CASSFGAEEETQYF.

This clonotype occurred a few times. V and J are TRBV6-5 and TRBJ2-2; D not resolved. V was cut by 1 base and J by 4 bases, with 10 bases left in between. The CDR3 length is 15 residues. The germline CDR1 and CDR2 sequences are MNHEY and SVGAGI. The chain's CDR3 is CASSYYRRSTGELFF. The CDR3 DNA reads TGTGCCAGCAGTTACTATCGACGATCCACCGGGGAGCTGTTTTTT.

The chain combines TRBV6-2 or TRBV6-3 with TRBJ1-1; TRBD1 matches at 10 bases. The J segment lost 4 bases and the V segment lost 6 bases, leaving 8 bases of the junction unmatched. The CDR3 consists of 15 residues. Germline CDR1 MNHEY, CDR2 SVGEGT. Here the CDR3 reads CASSPSGQGGTEAFF. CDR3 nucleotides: TGTGCCAGCAGCCCCTCAGGACAGGGGGGCACTGAAGCTTTCTTT.

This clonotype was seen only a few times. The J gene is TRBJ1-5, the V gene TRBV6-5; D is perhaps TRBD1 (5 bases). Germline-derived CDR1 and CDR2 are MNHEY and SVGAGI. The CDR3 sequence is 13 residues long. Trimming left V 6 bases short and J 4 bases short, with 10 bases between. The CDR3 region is CASRQAGNQPQHF. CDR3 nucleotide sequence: TGTGCCAGCAGACAGGCGGGTAATCAGCCCCAGCATTTT.

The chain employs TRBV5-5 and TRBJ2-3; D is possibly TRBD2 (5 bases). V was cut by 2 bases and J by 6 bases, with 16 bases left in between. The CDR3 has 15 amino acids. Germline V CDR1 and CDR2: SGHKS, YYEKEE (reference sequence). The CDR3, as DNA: TGTGCCAGCAGCTTAGGGCCTATCCGGACTGATACGCAGTATTTT. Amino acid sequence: CASSLGPIRTDTQYF.